These T cell receptor beta chains were read from a single sample in a study of cytomegalovirus exposure and HLA in healthy donors. Sequencing used immunoSEQ multiplex PCR; TCRdb keeps in-frame clones, though not all of them. Found here are about 130,000 clones, about 8.5% of them singletons; the top ten hold 4.5% to 5.5%. Source material: PBMCs. The receptors stem from a man aged 40-50 years in good health and CMV-seronegative. The CDR3 runs from the conserved cysteine through the conserved F or W. The D gene is left open where the match is weak. Clone size, where shown, is once, few, many, or a class for clones that have expanded.

clone_size j_call v_call d_call cdr3_aa cdr3_nt
few TRBJ1-4 TRBV11-2 NA CASSLDPGLGEKLFF TGTGCCAGCAGCTTAGATCCCGGACTTGGAGAAAAACTGTTTTTT
NA TRBJ1-2 TRBV5-6 NA CASSAGWGQGYTF TGTGCCAGCAGCGCTGGCTGGGGGCAAGGCTACACCTTC
NA TRBJ2-7 TRBV7-2 TRBD2 CASSILGLADPYEQYF TGTGCCAGCAGCATCCTAGGACTAGCGGACCCGTACGAGCAGTACTTC
few TRBJ1-1 TRBV14 NA CASSQTRSGTEAFF TGTGCCAGCAGCCAAACCCGGTCGGGCACTGAAGCTTTCTTT
NA TRBJ2-1 TRBV30 NA CAWSPRGGDEQFF TGTGCCTGGAGTCCTCGGGGAGGCGATGAGCAGTTCTTC
few TRBJ2-1 TRBV15 TRBD2 CATSRASGGRGEQFF TGTGCCACCAGCAGAGCTAGCGGGGGGCGTGGTGAGCAGTTCTTC
NA TRBJ2-1 TRBV6-5 NA CASSYSNGGREQFF TGTGCCAGCAGTTACTCGAATGGGGGCCGGGAGCAGTTCTTC
NA TRBJ2-5 TRBV11-2 NA CASRGGSETQYF TGTGCCAGCAGAGGGGGTTCCGAGACCCAGTACTTC
few TRBJ2-7 TRBV5-1 NA CASSYDYEQYF TGCGCCAGCAGCTACGACTACGAGCAGTACTTC
NA TRBJ2-1 TRBV29-1 TRBD2 CSVVSGLAGVQSQFF TGCAGCGTTGTCAGTGGACTAGCGGGGGTTCAATCGCAGTTCTTC
NA TRBJ2-6 TRBV23-1 NA CASRRTGSGSGANVLTF TGCGCCAGCAGGAGAACAGGATCCGGCTCTGGGGCCAACGTCCTGACTTTC
few TRBJ2-2 TRBV7-2 NA CASSLVGTPPGELFF TGTGCCAGCAGCTTAGTCGGGACTCCGCCCGGGGAGCTGTTTTTT
NA TRBJ2-3 TRBV6-6 NA CASTVVTSDTQYF TGTGCCAGCACCGTCGTCACATCGGATACGCAGTATTTT
few TRBJ2-3 TRBV2 TRBD2 CASVTSGGADTQYF TGTGCCAGCGTCACTAGCGGGGGGGCGGATACGCAGTATTTT
few TRBJ2-1 TRBV4-1 NA CASSQSGPTSSYNEQFF TGCGCCAGCAGCCAATCAGGCCCTACAAGCTCCTACAATGAGCAGTTCTTC
NA TRBJ2-5 TRBV5-4 TRBD2 CASSLALAGAKETQYF TGTGCCAGCAGCTTGGCACTAGCGGGGGCCAAAGAGACCCAGTACTTC
few TRBJ1-6 TRBV10-1 NA CASSELPVGSPLHF TGCGCCAGCAGTGAACTACCGGTTGGGTCACCCCTCCACTTT
NA TRBJ2-7 TRBV30 TRBD1 CAWSGTGGSYEQYF TGTGCCTGGAGTGGGACAGGGGGCTCCTACGAGCAGTACTTC
few TRBJ2-1 TRBV27 TRBD2 CASSFTSGAYNEQFF TGTGCCAGCAGTTTCACTAGCGGGGCCTACAATGAGCAGTTCTTC
NA TRBJ2-6 TRBV5-4 NA CASSQLGTTGANVLTF TGTGCCAGCAGCCAACTTGGGACAACCGGGGCCAACGTCCTGACTTTC
NA TRBJ2-5 TRBV7-9 TRBD2 CASSPAGTSGETQYF TGTGCCAGCAGCCCGGCGGGGACTAGCGGTGAGACCCAGTACTTC
NA TRBJ1-5 TRBV6-1 NA CASRGEGTHQPQHF TGTGCCAGCAGGGGGGAGGGGACCCATCAGCCCCAGCATTTT
few TRBJ1-4 TRBV9 NA CASSVMGGRGEKLFF TGTGCCAGCAGCGTAATGGGAGGGCGTGGGGAAAAACTGTTTTTT
NA TRBJ1-1 TRBV27 NA CASSLSGSGWTEAFF TGTGCCAGCAGTTTATCGGGGTCGGGATGGACTGAAGCTTTCTTT